Below, 30 T cell receptor beta chains from the same sample are listed, as sequenced in a study of T cell responses to AZD1222 COVID-19 vaccine (dated by TCRdb to the early 2020s). The library was prepared using the immunoSEQ multiplex PCR assay. TCRdb carries this immuneACCESS record with in-frame sequences only. Its versions omit some clonotypes, under half of them owing to an unresolved V gene in the studies checked, with the rest unexplained. This sample holds 150,000 to 200,000 clones; 94% were observed only once. The biggest ten clones account for approximately 0.6% of the sample. The time point label here, explained by the study, means: baseline before first vaccination. The starting material was peripheral blood, obtained on day 0 of AZD1222 vaccination. The receptors stem from an adult in good health.

J is TRBJ1-5 and V is TRBV19; D is possibly TRBD1 (5 bases). There are 12 residues in the CDR3. Germline CDR1 is LNHDA and CDR2 is SQIVND (reference sequence). V was pared by 10 bases and J by 1 base, with 8 bases between. CDR3 loop: CATRQSNQPQHF. The CDR3 DNA sequence: TGTGCCACTAGACAGAGCAATCAGCCCCAGCATTTT. Looking up the rest from reference TRBV19 and TRBJ1-5 gives the full variable domain: DGGITQSPKYLFRKEGQNVTLSCEQNLNHDAMYWYRQDPGQGLRLIYYSQIVNDFQKGDIAEGYSVSREKKESFPLTVTSAQKNPTAFYLCATRQSNQPQHFGDGTRLSIL.

The rearrangement links TRBV27 to TRBJ1-2; a possible D gene is TRBD1 (6 bases). CDR1 is MNHEY, CDR2 SMNVEV, per germline (reference sequence). The CDR3 has 13 residues. V was trimmed by 4 bases and J by 7 bases, leaving 13 bases between them. The CDR3 region is CASSWGGGGGYTF. As DNA, the CDR3 is TGTGCCAGCAGTTGGGGAGGGGGTGGTGGCTACACCTTC.

The rearrangement joins TRBV11-2 to TRBJ1-3; the D is unclear. Germline CDR1 reads SGHAT; CDR2 reads FQNNGV. The CDR3 runs to 18 residues. With 5 bases removed from V and 0 bases from J, the gap between germline ends came to 20 bases. CDR3 in DNA: TGTGCCAGCAGCCCCTCCCTAGGCTCTTGGCGCTCTGGAAACACCATATATTTT. Its translation is CASSPSLGSWRSGNTIYF.

This clone showed up just once. The CDR3 bases are TGTGCCAGTAGTATATCCCTGACCGCTGGAAACACCATATATTTT. It is translated as CASSISLTAGNTIYF. V usage is TRBV19 and J usage is TRBJ1-3, with D uncertain. Per germline, CDR1 LNHDA and CDR2 SQIVND (reference sequence). The CDR3 is 15 amino acids. Trimming left V 2 bases short and J 2 bases short, with 10 bases between.

The V call is TRBV6-5, the J call TRBJ2-7, with 7 positions matching TRBD1. V shed 11 bases and J 3 bases; nucleotides not matched to a gene: 7. Per germline, CDR1 MNHEY and CDR2 SVGAGI. The CDR3 spans 12 residues. In DNA form, the CDR3 reads TGTGCCTATGAGACAGGGCACTACGAGCAGTACTTC. Protein product: CAYETGHYEQYF.

This chain connects TRBV10-3 to TRBJ1-3; D gene unclear. The ends were cut back, 11 bases at V and 0 bases at J, with 11 bases in the middle. CDR1 is ENHRY and CDR2 is SYGVKD in the germline V gene. This CDR3 has 13 residues. In DNA form, the CDR3 reads TGTGCCGTTAAAGGCGACTCTGGAAACACCATATATTTT. This gives the protein CAVKGDSGNTIYF.

This clone was observed a handful of times. The chain carries TRBV19 and TRBJ1-2, with 10 bases that match TRBD1. The V gene's germline CDR1 is LNHDA and CDR2 SQIVND (reference sequence). V lost 6 bases, J lost 2 bases, and 6 bases stayed unmatched. This CDR3 region has 15 residues. This CDR3 is CASRPPGQGNYGYTF. The DNA of the CDR3 is TGTGCCAGTAGACCCCCGGGACAGGGGAACTATGGCTACACCTTC.

This clone showed up just once. The chain is built from TRBV28 and TRBJ1-1, with a tentative D call TRBD1 (6 bases). This CDR3 is 13 amino acids long. The V end was cut by 5 bases, the J end by 4 bases, with 11 bases between. CDR1 is MDHEN and CDR2 is SYDVKM in the germline V gene. The CDR3 nucleotides read TGTGCCAGCAGTGGTCTAGGGGGCACTGAAGCTTTCTTT. Protein product: CASSGLGGTEAFF.

This clone was recorded once. The rearrangement links TRBV3-1 (or the pseudogene TRBV3-2) to TRBJ2-1; possible D gene TRBD1, 6 bases. Trimming removed 0 bases at V and 0 bases at J, with 9 bases between. The germline V gene encodes CDR1 LGHDT and CDR2 YNNKEL (reference sequence). The CDR3 contains 16 residues. The chain's CDR3 is CASSQDIQGSYNEQFF. CDR3 nucleotides: TGTGCCAGCAGCCAAGATATACAGGGCTCCTACAATGAGCAGTTCTTC.

The CDR3 region has the DNA TGCGCCAGCAGCTTCCGAGGGGCCGGTTTCCAAGAGACCCAGTACTTC. Protein: CASSFRGAGFQETQYF. The chain combines TRBV5-1 with TRBJ2-5; the D gene could be TRBD1 or TRBD2 (5 bases each). The V end was cut by 2 bases, the J end by 1 base, with 15 bases between. The germline CDR1 and CDR2 sequences are SGHRS and YFSETQ. The CDR3 runs 16 residues.

The table lists this clone with a count of one. The chain employs TRBV19 and TRBJ2-7; D unclear. Germline V gene data show CDR1 as LNHDA and CDR2 as SQIVND (reference sequence). V was trimmed by 3 bases and J by 2 bases, leaving 14 bases between them. The CDR3 covers 15 residues. CDR3: CASSIESISPYEQYF. The CDR3 DNA reads as TGTGCCAGTAGTATCGAATCCATCAGCCCCTACGAGCAGTACTTC. Full variable domain (rest looked up from reference TRBV19 and TRBJ2-7): DGGITQSPKYLFRKEGQNVTLSCEQNLNHDAMYWYRQDPGQGLRLIYYSQIVNDFQKGDIAEGYSVSREKKESFPLTVTSAQKNPTAFYLCASSIESISPYEQYFGPGTRLTVT.

The chain combines TRBV27 with TRBJ2-5, with 10 bases lining up with TRBD1. The CDR3 covers 16 residues. CDR1 MNHEY and CDR2 SMNVEV come from the germline V gene (reference sequence). V was pared by 2 bases and J by 4 bases, with 7 bases of the junction left unmatched. The CDR3 region is CASSLLGQGLGETQYF. The CDR3 bases are TGTGCCAGCAGTTTACTGGGACAGGGGTTAGGAGAGACCCAGTACTTC.

The chain uses TRBV15 and TRBJ2-3; D is unclear. This CDR3 comprises 13 residues. Trimming took 1 base from V and 7 from J, leaving 9 bases between them. Germline assignment: CDR1 LNHNV and CDR2 YYDKDF (reference sequence). CDR3 protein: CATSRGSGNTQYF. CDR3 nucleotides: TGTGCCACCAGCAGAGGGTCCGGTAATACGCAGTATTTT.

V gene TRBV6-5 combines with J gene TRBJ2-7; D may be TRBD1 (6 bases). CDR1 is MNHEY and CDR2 is SVGAGI in the germline V gene. V lost 7 bases to trimming and J lost 9 bases, with 13 bases between them. The length of the CDR3 is 11 residues. CDR3 sequence: CASTQGRRQYF. The CDR3 nucleotides are TGTGCCAGCACCCAGGGGAGACGGCAGTACTTC.

The chain has TRBV27 and TRBJ1-4; 9 nucleotides agree with TRBD1. The germline CDR1 and CDR2 sequences are MNHEY and SMNVEV (reference sequence). This CDR3 has 15 amino acids. Unmatched junction bases numbered 10, after V lost 6 bases and J lost 8 bases. DNA of the CDR3: TGTGCCAGCAGCCCCCCCGGGACAGGGTACGAAAAACTGTTTTTT. This gives the protein CASSPPGTGYEKLFF.

This sequence joins TRBV6-4 and TRBJ2-5, with 9 bases fitting TRBD2. The germline gives CDR1 MRHNA, CDR2 SNTAGT. The CDR3 totals 16 residues. V lost 2 bases, J lost 4 bases, and 8 bases stayed unmatched. CDR3 sequence reads: CASSDESGRPTETQYF. DNA of the CDR3: TGTGCCAGCAGTGACGAGAGCGGGAGGCCCACAGAGACCCAGTACTTC.

The rearrangement joins TRBV6-5 to TRBJ1-4, with D hard to call. Trimming pared 7 bases from V and 3 bases from J, leaving 9 bases between. Germline CDR1 is MNHEY and CDR2 is SVGAGI. This CDR3 is built from 13 residues. The CDR3 DNA reads TGTGCCAGCATGAAAAGTGCTAATGAAAAACTGTTTTTT. Translating gives CASMKSANEKLFF.

J is TRBJ2-3 and V is TRBV27; 10 nucleotides align to TRBD2. This CDR3 is built from 16 residues. Germline V gene sequence: CDR1 MNHEY, CDR2 SMNVEV (reference sequence). Trimming removed 6 bases from V and 2 bases from J; junction bases left unmatched: 8. CDR3 DNA sequence: TGTGCCAGCAGCCGTTGGACTAGCGGAGTCACAGATACGCAGTATTTT. This translates into CASSRWTSGVTDTQYF.

This chain connects TRBV19 to TRBJ2-1, with TRBD2 matching 9 bases. J was trimmed by 8 bases and V by 5 bases; bases with no gene match: 10. The CDR3 runs to 15 residues. Germline CDR1 is LNHDA and CDR2 is SQIVND (reference sequence). The CDR3 bases are TGTGCCAGTAGTCTTCCTAGCGGGATCAGGGATGAGCAGTTCTTC. This encodes CASSLPSGIRDEQFF.

The chain combines TRBV7-9 with TRBJ1-4, with TRBD1 matching over 7 bases. V lost 5 bases and J lost 6; bases outside the gene matches: 6. Germline V lookup: CDR1 SEHNR, CDR2 FQNEAQ (reference sequence). The CDR3 loop spans 14 amino acids. CDR3 loop: CASSADRADEKLFF. CDR3 coding DNA: TGTGCCAGCAGCGCCGACAGGGCAGATGAAAAACTGTTTTTT.

The chain recombines TRBV11-2 with TRBJ2-5; D not resolved. Germline assignment: CDR1 SGHAT and CDR2 FQNNGV. CDR3 length equals 15 residues. V dropped 5 bases and J dropped 5 bases, with 18 bases sitting between them. The CDR3 spells CASSPRLNTRETQYF. In DNA, the CDR3 is TGTGCCAGCAGCCCCAGACTGAATACGCGGGAGACCCAGTACTTC. The full variable domain, its missing parts supplied by reference TRBV11-2 and TRBJ2-5, is EAGVAQSPRYKIIEKRQSVAFWCNPISGHATLYWYQQILGQGPKLLIQFQNNGVVDDSQLPKDRFSAERLKGVDSTLKIQPAKLEDSAVYLCASSPRLNTRETQYFGPGTRLLVL.

With regard to this clone: Other DNA sequences in this sample translate to the same CDR3. Written as DNA, the CDR3 is TGTGCCAGCAGCTTAGGGGGACCCTCCTACGAGCAGTACTTC. Translated: CASSLGGPSYEQYF. The chain uses TRBV11-3 and TRBJ2-7; the D call may be TRBD1 or TRBD2 (5 bases each). From germline, CDR1 is SGHNT and CDR2 YENEEA. This CDR3 has 14 amino acids. The V end was cut by 1 base, the J end by 0 bases, with 7 bases between.

In this sample, this clone turned up once. The J gene is TRBJ1-1, the V gene TRBV9, with 8 bases fitting TRBD1. V lost 3 bases, J lost 0 bases, and 7 bases stayed unmatched. This CDR3 comprises 16 residues. Germline V gene data show CDR1 as SGDLS and CDR2 as YYNGEE. The CDR3 bases are TGTGCCAGCAGCGCATCAGGGGGCTCCATGAACACTGAAGCTTTCTTT. It translates to CASSASGGSMNTEAFF.

The chain combines TRBV9 with TRBJ1-2; D is perhaps TRBD1 (6 bases). The CDR3 sequence is 14 residues long. Germline V lookup: CDR1 SGDLS, CDR2 YYNGEE. Between the trimmed V and J ends, which lost 4 bases and 4 bases, there was a span of 14 bases. CDR3 protein: CASSPSQGIYGYTF. The CDR3 nucleotides read TGTGCCAGCAGCCCCTCGCAGGGGATCTATGGCTACACCTTC. Drawing the rest from reference TRBV9 and TRBJ1-2, the complete variable domain is DSGVTQTPKHLITATGQRVTLRCSPRSGDLSVYWYQQSLDQGLQFLIQYYNGEERAKGNILERFSAQQFPDLHSELNLSSLELGDSALYFCASSPSQGIYGYTFGSGTRLTVV.

This chain connects TRBV6-5 to TRBJ2-2; D is ambiguous. Trimming stripped 5 bases from V and 7 bases from J, with 11 bases between. The CDR3 extends over 13 amino acids. The germline V gene encodes CDR1 MNHEY and CDR2 SVGAGI. CDR3 amino acids: CASSIIKGGELFF. The CDR3 DNA sequence: TGTGCCAGCAGTATTATCAAAGGCGGGGAGCTGTTTTTT.

The chain recombines TRBV18 with TRBJ1-2; 7 bases agree with TRBD1. The CDR3 consists of 17 residues. Unmatched junction bases numbered 7, after V lost 0 bases and J lost 0 bases. The V gene's germline CDR1 is KGHSH and CDR2 LQKENI. The CDR3 region has the DNA TGTGCCAGCTCACCACCTCTCCGGGACAGCACTAACTATGGCTACACCTTC. As protein: CASSPPLRDSTNYGYTF.

V gene TRBV18 combines with J gene TRBJ2-7, with D tentatively TRBD2 (6 bases). The germline V gene has CDR1 KGHSH and CDR2 LQKENI. The CDR3 loop spans 15 amino acids. The V and J ends lost 2 bases and 1 base respectively, with 12 bases between them. CDR3 loop: CASSPGGISSYEQYF. The CDR3 DNA follows: TGTGCCAGCTCACCAGGCGGGATATCGTCCTACGAGCAGTACTTC.

This clone was counted once. The chain couples TRBV3-1 (or the pseudogene TRBV3-2) to TRBJ1-2; tentative D call: TRBD1 (6 bases). Germline V CDR1 and CDR2: LGHDT, YNNKEL (reference sequence). V was cut by 1 base and J by 4 bases, with 13 bases left in between. CDR3 length: 15 amino acids. The CDR3: CASSQGLRGTYGYTF. The CDR3 DNA sequence: TGTGCCAGCAGCCAAGGGTTAAGGGGGACCTATGGCTACACCTTC.

This chain connects TRBV6-1 to TRBJ1-3; D perhaps matches TRBD1 (5 bases). CDR3 length equals 13 residues. V dropped 3 bases and J dropped 4 bases, with 7 bases sitting between them. Germline V gene data show CDR1 as MNHNS and CDR2 as SASEGT. In DNA, the CDR3 is TGTGCCAGCAGTGAGACAGCAGGAAACACCATATATTTT. It is translated as CASSETAGNTIYF.

The J gene is TRBJ1-1, the V gene TRBV5-1, with D possibly being TRBD1 (5 bases). The CDR3 is made up of 15 amino acids. The V end was cut by 0 bases, the J end by 4 bases, with 13 bases between. The V gene's germline CDR1 is SGHRS and CDR2 YFSETQ. CDR3 region: CASSLDRTLGTEAFF. The DNA for the CDR3 is TGCGCCAGCAGCTTGGACAGGACGTTAGGCACTGAAGCTTTCTTT.